The rows below give T cell receptor beta chains drawn from one sample of a study of brain metastases from non-small cell lung cancer. Repertoires were generated with immunoSEQ multiplex PCR, while TCRdb's copy carries only in-frame clones and drops some. In the table there are around 1,400 clones, around 91% of which are singletons. Material for sequencing was primary lung tumor tissue. These receptors all come from a donor at least 40 years old with non-small cell lung cancer. Both conserved end residues are part of each CDR3. D genes are given only for firm matches. Rows may omit the clone size; those that give it use once, few, many or a size class.

clone size	J gene	D gene	V gene	CDR3 protein	CDR3 DNA
-	TRBJ1-1	-	TRBV3-1/TRBV3-2	CASTSGRGSGEAFF	TGTGCCAGCACCTCAGGGAGGGGGAGCGGTGAAGCTTTCTTT
-	TRBJ2-2	-	TRBV5-4	CASSSGHNAGELFF	TGTGCCAGCAGCTCCGGACATAACGCCGGGGAGCTGTTTTTT
few	TRBJ1-3	-	TRBV19	CASTGTGRNTIYF	TGTGCCAGTACCGGGACGGGAAGAAACACCATATATTTT
-	TRBJ2-7	TRBD2	TRBV3-1/TRBV3-2	CASSPRTRTEQYF	TGTGCCAGCAGCCCCCGGACTAGAACCGAGCAGTACTTC
-	TRBJ1-2	TRBD1	TRBV5-1	CASSLTGATSSGYTF	TGCGCCAGCAGCCTGACAGGGGCGACCAGCAGTGGCTACACCTTC
-	TRBJ2-1	-	TRBV29-1	CSVEDPGKRQFF	TGCAGCGTTGAAGACCCCGGAAAAAGGCAGTTCTTC
-	TRBJ2-2	TRBD1	TRBV5-5	CASSFRQGSTGELFF	TGTGCCAGTAGCTTCCGACAGGGGAGCACCGGGGAGCTGTTTTTT
-	TRBJ2-3	-	TRBV2	CASKAITDTQYF	TGTGCCAGCAAGGCCATCACAGATACGCAATATTTT
-	TRBJ2-7	-	TRBV2	CASSGPGRGYEQYF	TGTGCCAGCAGTGGCCCGGGACGAGGGTACGAGCAGTACTTC
-	TRBJ1-1	TRBD1	TRBV4-2	CASSVQGAGTEAFF	TGTGCCAGCAGCGTACAGGGGGCAGGGACTGAAGCTTTCTTT
-	TRBJ2-6	TRBD2	TRBV4-2	CASSQASQRGPVGSGANVLTF	TGTGCCAGCAGCCAAGCCTCCCAGCGGGGGCCGGTAGGGTCTGGGGCCAACGTCCTGACTTTC
-	TRBJ2-3	-	TRBV3-1/TRBV3-2	CASSQEQVTDTQYF	TGTGCCAGCAGCCAAGAACAGGTCACAGATACGCAATATTTT
-	TRBJ2-3	-	TRBV5-1	CASSDPGGDTDTQYF	TGCGCCAGCAGCGACCCTGGCGGGGACACAGATACGCAGTATTTT
-	TRBJ2-1	-	TRBV6-4	CASSDTGMEVTEQFF	TGTGCCAGCAGTGACACAGGTATGGAGGTTACTGAGCAGTTCTTC
-	TRBJ1-1	-	TRBV5-1	CASSLNPGSSNTEAFF	TGCGCCAGCAGCTTGAACCCGGGGAGTTCGAACACTGAAGCTTTCTTT
-	TRBJ1-5	-	TRBV10-3	CAISKPGGKPQHF	TGTGCCATCTCCAAGCCGGGGGGCAAACCCCAGCATTTT
-	TRBJ2-7	TRBD2	TRBV2	CASSGEGLTLNF	TGTGCCAGCAGTGGGGAGGGACTGACTTTGAACTTC
-	TRBJ1-2	-	TRBV18	CASSPEGYGYTF	TGTGCCAGCTCACCAGAGGGATATGGCTACACCTTC
-	TRBJ1-4	-	TRBV6-9	CASSYPQGAGEKLFF	TGTGCCAGCAGTTACCCGCAAGGGGCAGGTGAAAAACTGTTTTTT
-	TRBJ2-7	TRBD1	TRBV10-1	CASSTGASYEQYF	TGCGCCAGCAGCACAGGGGCGAGCTACGAGCAGTACTTC
-	TRBJ2-1	TRBD2	TRBV10-2	CVSGTRYNEQFF	TGCGTCAGCGGGACTAGATACAATGAGCAGTTCTTC
-	TRBJ1-1	-	TRBV11-1	CASSPMALNTEAFF	TGTGCCAGCAGCCCAATGGCCCTGAACACTGAAGCTTTCTTT
-	TRBJ1-4	TRBD1	TRBV27	CASSLSWTGREKLFF	TGTGCCAGCAGTTTATCATGGACAGGGAGGGAGAAACTGTTTTTT
-	TRBJ1-2	-	TRBV3-1/TRBV3-2	CASSQGPSVYGYTF	TGTGCCAGCAGCCAGGGGCCGTCCGTCTATGGCTACACCTTC
-	TRBJ1-1	-	TRBV7-9	CASSLEAGNTEAFF	TGTGCCAGCAGCTTAGAGGCCGGGAACACTGAAGCTTTCTTT
once	TRBJ2-3	-	TRBV29-1	CSVGGTDTQYF	TGCAGCGTTGGGGGCACAGATACGCAGTATTTT
few	TRBJ1-1	TRBD1	TRBV4-1	CASSSRTGRTEAFF	TGCGCCAGCAGCTCCCGGACAGGGCGGACTGAAGCTTTCTTT
-	TRBJ1-5	-	TRBV10-2	CASRDNNQPQHF	TGCGCCAGCCGGGACAACAATCAGCCCCAACATTTT
-	TRBJ2-2	-	TRBV21-1	CASSSPRPGQVNTGELFF	TGTGCCAGCAGCTCCCCTAGGCCGGGACAGGTGAACACCGGGGAGCTGTTTTTT
-	TRBJ1-1	-	TRBV6-1	CASSEYRSSEEAFF	TGTGCCAGCAGTGAATATCGGAGCAGCGAAGAAGCTTTCTTT
-	TRBJ1-4	-	TRBV4-1	CASSQGVGETVFF	TGCGCCAGCAGCCAAGGAGTTGGGGAGACTGTGTTTTTT
-	TRBJ2-7	-	TRBV5-1	CASSLGISYEQYF	TGCGCCAGCAGTTTGGGGATCTCCTACGAGCAGTACTTC
once	TRBJ1-1	TRBD1	TRBV6-2/TRBV6-3	CASSYKGARAEAFF	TGTGCCAGCAGTTACAAGGGGGCGCGGGCTGAAGCTTTCTTT
-	TRBJ2-1	TRBD2	TRBV2	CAGLAGGSHNEQFF	TGTGCCGGTCTAGCGGGGGGGTCCCACAATGAGCAGTTCTTC
-	TRBJ2-3	TRBD1	TRBV2	CASSGTESPDTQYF	TGTGCCAGCTCGGGGACAGAGTCCCCAGATACGCAGTATTTT
-	TRBJ2-3	-	TRBV29-1	CSVGGQRVGDTQYF	TGCAGCGTTGGGGGACAAAGGGTTGGAGATACGCAGTATTTT
once	TRBJ1-1	-	TRBV5-1	CASSPRTGMNTEAFF	TGCGCCAGCAGCCCCAGGACGGGAATGAACACTGAAGCTTTCTTT
-	TRBJ1-2	TRBD1	TRBV3-1/TRBV3-2	CASSIPGQLYGYTF	TGTGCCAGCAGCATTCCGGGACAGCTCTATGGCTACACCTTC
-	TRBJ2-7	-	TRBV3-1/TRBV3-2	CASSYVSGSYEQYF	TGTGCCAGCAGCTACGTATCAGGATCCTACGAACAGTACTTC
-	TRBJ1-1	TRBD1	TRBV25-1	CASSSRDRVTEAFF	TGTGCCAGCAGTTCCCGGGACAGGGTCACTGAAGCTTTCTTT
once	TRBJ2-7	TRBD1	TRBV2	CASSGQGGNEQYF	TGTGCCAGCAGTGGACAGGGGGGCAACGAGCAGTACTTC
-	TRBJ2-7	-	TRBV3-1/TRBV3-2	CASASRTNSYEQYF	TGTGCCAGCGCGTCCCGGACTAACTCCTACGAGCAGTACTTC
once	TRBJ1-4	-	TRBV14	CASSLGRGGNEKLFF	TGTGCCAGCAGCCTCGGACGGGGTGGTAATGAAAAACTGTTTTTT
-	TRBJ1-6	TRBD1	TRBV7-9	CASSTGDSPEVHF	TGTGCCAGCAGCACCGGGGACAGCCCGGAGGTCCATTTT
-	TRBJ1-1	-	TRBV4-2	CASSQDERLTNTEAFF	TGTGCCAGCAGCCAAGATGAAAGGTTGACGAACACTGAAGCTTTCTTT
-	TRBJ2-1	-	TRBV4-2	CASSQDKETYNEQFF	TGTGCCAGCAGCCAAGATAAGGAAACCTACAATGAGCAGTTCTTC
-	TRBJ2-7	TRBD1	TRBV30	CAWSWGTGSYEQYF	TGTGCCTGGAGTTGGGGGACAGGGTCCTACGAGCAGTACTTC
-	TRBJ2-7	-	TRBV6-5	CASSTGETYEQYF	TGTGCCAGCAGTACGGGGGAGACCTACGAGCAGTACTTC
-	TRBJ2-7	-	TRBV10-3	CAISDRDYEQYF	TGTGCCATCAGTGACAGGGATTACGAGCAGTACTTC
-	TRBJ1-4	-	TRBV2	CASSVRGEEKLFF	TGTGCCAGCAGTGTCAGGGGTGAGGAAAAACTGTTTTTT
-	TRBJ1-2	-	TRBV7-9	CASRSAVGVGYTF	TGTGCCAGCAGATCCGCTGTTGGGGTAGGCTACACCTTC
-	TRBJ2-5	-	TRBV5-1	CASSPTPRYQETQYF	TGCGCCAGCAGCCCTACACCCCGGTACCAAGAGACCCAGTACTTC
-	TRBJ2-3	TRBD2	TRBV4-1	CASSPVVAGGNYRDTQYF	TGCGCCAGCAGCCCCGTGGTAGCGGGGGGCAATTATAGAGATACGCAGTATTTT
-	TRBJ2-1	-	TRBV27	CASSPSTGYNEQFF	TGTGCCAGCAGTCCCTCGACAGGATACAATGAGCAGTTCTTC
-	TRBJ2-1	-	TRBV6-4	CANSDSRGSYNEQFF	TGTGCCAACAGTGACTCCCGGGGTTCCTACAATGAGCAGTTCTTC
few	TRBJ2-7	TRBD1	TRBV18	CASSPPGTAPYEQYF	TGTGCCAGCTCACCACCAGGGACAGCTCCCTACGAGCAGTACTTC
-	TRBJ2-2	-	TRBV28	CAGADNIGELFF	TGTGCGGGGGCAGATAACATCGGGGAGCTGTTTTTT